This passage covers 16 T cell receptor beta chains from one sample sequenced in a study of blood T cell repertoires in COVID-19 (TCRdb year 2020). Libraries were prepared through the immunoSEQ multiplex PCR assay. The source is immuneACCESS, and TCRdb retained only in-frame sequences with V and J called. Part of the clones is not carried over; for the studies checked, unresolved V genes explain less than half of this, and the remainder is unexplained. The sample records about 160,000 clones, 85% of which are singletons. The ten top clones hold approximately 3.3% of the sample. Sequencing used peripheral blood. All receptors derive from a human donor with acute or convalescent COVID-19. The donor label of this sample is uncertain.

In this sample, this clone turned up a few times. The CDR3 reads CASRPSGGSYEQYF. The DNA of the CDR3 is TGTGCCAGCAGACCTAGCGGGGGCTCCTACGAGCAGTACTTC. The chain combines TRBV2 with TRBJ2-7; TRBD2 agrees at 10 bases. J gave up 0 bases and V 6 bases, and 2 bases lay outside the gene matches. Germline CDR1 is SNHLY and CDR2 is FYNNEI. This CDR3 comprises 14 residues.

This chain uses TRBV4-1 with TRBJ1-5, with unresolved D. Germline V lookup: CDR1 MGHRA, CDR2 YSYEKL. The germline V and J ends were trimmed by 0 bases and 0 bases, with 9 bases remaining between them. The CDR3 spans 16 residues. The CDR3 sequence: CASSQDRGNSNQPQHF. CDR3 coding DNA: TGCGCCAGCAGCCAAGATCGCGGGAATAGCAATCAGCCCCAGCATTTT.

This rearrangement joins TRBV4-3 to TRBJ1-2; maybe TRBD1 (5 bases). The CDR3 sequence is 15 residues long. V was pared by 0 bases and J by 7 bases, with 15 bases between. Germline loops: CDR1 LGHNA, CDR2 YSLEER. This CDR3 is CASSQEWGGRSGYTF. CDR3 nucleotide sequence: TGCGCCAGCAGCCAAGAGTGGGGGGGACGGAGTGGCTACACCTTC.

This clone has a handful of counts. This chain joins TRBV15 and TRBJ1-1, with a weak D call TRBD1 (5 bases). Germline V CDR1 and CDR2: LNHNV, YYDKDF (reference sequence). The CDR3 consists of 15 residues. V lost 4 bases and J lost 0, with 12 bases in between. The CDR3 loop reads CATSMTEGVNTEAFF. The DNA of the CDR3 is TGTGCCACCAGCATGACAGAAGGGGTGAACACTGAAGCTTTCTTT.

This chain links TRBV7-9 with TRBJ1-1, with D unresolved. V was cut by 5 bases and J by 0 bases, with 13 bases left in between. CDR1 and CDR2 (germline): SEHNR, FQNEAQ (reference sequence). The CDR3 has 15 amino acids. Here the CDR3 reads CASSGPDTMNTEAFF. CDR3 DNA sequence: TGTGCCAGCAGCGGCCCCGACACGATGAACACTGAAGCTTTCTTT.

The chain recombines TRBV2 with TRBJ2-7; a weak D match, TRBD1 (6 bases). The CDR3 spans 12 residues. V lost 6 bases and J 6 bases, leaving 12 bases between the germline ends. CDR1 and CDR2 from the germline V gene are SNHLY and FYNNEI. The DNA for the CDR3 is TGTGCCAGCAGGGACAGCAAAACCGAGCAGTACTTC. This translates into CASRDSKTEQYF.

This clone has only one observation. V usage is TRBV6-5 and J usage is TRBJ1-1, with TRBD1 matching 7 bases. The CDR3 runs 15 residues. After removal of 0 bases from V and 2 bases from J, the junction contained 3 bases not matched to a gene. Per the germline V gene, CDR1 is MNHEY and CDR2 is SVGAGI. In DNA, the CDR3 is TGTGCCAGCAGTTACTCTACAGGGGCCAACACTGAAGCTTTCTTT. As protein: CASSYSTGANTEAFF.

J is TRBJ1-2 and V is TRBV2, with a possible D match to TRBD1 (5 bases). CDR3 length equals 13 residues. Looked up from germline, CDR1 is SNHLY and CDR2 is FYNNEI. Trimming took 9 bases from V and 1 from J, leaving 12 bases between them. DNA of the CDR3: TGTGCCAGTAACCTGGGGGGTAACTATGGCTACACCTTC. This codes for CASNLGGNYGYTF.

The chain employs TRBV4-2 and TRBJ2-7; 11 nucleotides agree with TRBD1. This CDR3 is 15 amino acids long. The V and J ends lost 4 bases and 3 bases, in that order; junction bases with no gene match: 5. The germline V gene has CDR1 LGHNA and CDR2 YNFKEQ. This CDR3 reads CASSRGQGENYEQYF. CDR3 sequence (DNA): TGTGCCAGCAGCCGGGGACAGGGGGAGAACTACGAGCAGTACTTC.

Only one count was recorded for this clone. The chain employs TRBV5-4 and TRBJ1-5; maybe TRBD1 (6 bases). Germline V CDR1 and CDR2: SGHNT, YYREEE (reference sequence). Trimming took off 4 bases at V and 3 bases at J, with 17 bases between the two ends. The CDR3 covers 16 residues. CDR3 sequence: CASSLGGGTPNQPQHF. CDR3 bases: TGTGCCAGCAGCCTTGGGGGCGGAACCCCCAATCAGCCCCAGCATTTT.

The chain uses TRBV5-4 and TRBJ1-2, with a weak D call TRBD1 (5 bases). The germline gives CDR1 SGHNT, CDR2 YYREEE (reference sequence). The V end was cut by 5 bases, the J end by 3 bases, with 20 bases between. The CDR3 spans 16 residues. The CDR3 nucleotides are TGTGCCAGCAGTCTTGGTGCCGGGACGGGGGACTATGGCTACACCTTC. It specifies CASSLGAGTGDYGYTF.

The chain joins TRBV6-5 to TRBJ1-6; 10 positions match TRBD1. V dropped 0 bases and J dropped 9; count of bases not matched to a gene: 2. There are 15 residues in the CDR3. Germline V gene lookup returns CDR1 MNHEY and CDR2 SVGAGI. Here the CDR3 DNA reads TGTGCCAGCAGTTACTCGTGGGACAGGGGTTCACCCCTCCACTTT. This encodes CASSYSWDRGSPLHF.

V and J are TRBV15 and TRBJ1-5; D is unclear. The CDR3 sequence is 13 residues long. The ends were cut back, 0 bases at V and 10 bases at J, with 10 bases in the middle. Germline V gene sequence: CDR1 LNHNV, CDR2 YYDKDF (reference sequence). The CDR3 DNA reads as TGTGCCACCAGCAGAGATCGAGCTCGTCCCCAGCATTTT. It codes for CATSRDRARPQHF.

The rearrangement joins TRBV6-5 to TRBJ1-6, with TRBD1 matching over 8 bases. Trimming at V came to 6 bases and at J to 6 bases, leaving 1 base not matched to a gene. CDR3 length: 13 amino acids. Per germline, CDR1 MNHEY and CDR2 SVGAGI. This CDR3 reads CASRGQANSPLHF. In DNA form, the CDR3 reads TGTGCCAGCAGGGGACAGGCTAATTCACCCCTCCACTTT.

J is TRBJ1-1 and V is TRBV6-5; D is ambiguous. Deletions cut 9 bases from V and 2 bases from J, with 10 bases between. This CDR3 region has 12 residues. Germline assignment: CDR1 MNHEY and CDR2 SVGAGI. The CDR3 is CASREGNTEAFF. The CDR3 nucleotides are TGTGCCAGTAGGGAGGGAAACACTGAAGCTTTCTTT.

The genes are TRBV7-9 and TRBJ2-2; TRBD2 matches at 10 bases. This CDR3 has 15 amino acids. The germline gives CDR1 SEHNR, CDR2 FQNEAQ (reference sequence). Trimming cost V 5 bases and J 6 bases; bases outside gene matches: 6. CDR3 protein: CASSPERGGAGELFF. CDR3 in DNA: TGTGCCAGCAGCCCCGAGCGGGGGGGCGCCGGGGAGCTGTTTTTT.